This TCR beta chain stems from a study of blood T cell repertoires in COVID-19. Overall study: Acute and convalescent COVID-19 samples came from the United States, Italy and Spain. The analysed material was cDNA or gDNA that came from T cells, B-cell-depleted T cells, or PBMCs.

As handled by the study authors: It was from reference gene primer amplification that nucleated cell counts were estimated. The table came from immunoSEQ multiplex PCR; TCRdb's copy has only in-frame clones and leaves some out. That table furnishes V, J and clone size, whereas the DNA furnished D and trimming. The table shows approximately 140,000 clones, with about four fifths occurring only once. This CDR3 is built from 13 residues. The germline V and J ends were trimmed by 2 bases and 6 bases, with 10 bases remaining between them. The origin of this receptor is a man aged 40-55 years with active or convalescent COVID-19. This chain joins TRBV12-3 or TRBV12-4 and TRBJ1-2; no clear D gene. Sequences were obtained from peripheral blood. In nucleotides, the CDR3 is TGTGCCAGCAGTTTACAGGCTACCAATGGCTACACCTTC. It yields the protein CASSLQATNGYTF.